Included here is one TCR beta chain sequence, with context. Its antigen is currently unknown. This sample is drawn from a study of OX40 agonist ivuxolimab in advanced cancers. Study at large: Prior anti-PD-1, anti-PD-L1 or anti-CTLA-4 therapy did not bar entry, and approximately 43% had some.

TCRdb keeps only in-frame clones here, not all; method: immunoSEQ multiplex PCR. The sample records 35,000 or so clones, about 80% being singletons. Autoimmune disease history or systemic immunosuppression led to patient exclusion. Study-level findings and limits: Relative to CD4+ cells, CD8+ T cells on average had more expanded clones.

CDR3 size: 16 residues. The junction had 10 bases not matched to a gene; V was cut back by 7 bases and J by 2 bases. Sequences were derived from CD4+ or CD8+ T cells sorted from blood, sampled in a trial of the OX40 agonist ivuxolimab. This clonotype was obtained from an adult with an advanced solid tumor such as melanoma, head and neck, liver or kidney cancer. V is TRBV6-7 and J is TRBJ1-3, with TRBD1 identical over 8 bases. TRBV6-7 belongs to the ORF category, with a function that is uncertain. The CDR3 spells CASTVQQGVTGNTIYF. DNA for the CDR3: TGTGCCAGCACCGTACAACAGGGGGTCACTGGAAACACCATATATTTT.